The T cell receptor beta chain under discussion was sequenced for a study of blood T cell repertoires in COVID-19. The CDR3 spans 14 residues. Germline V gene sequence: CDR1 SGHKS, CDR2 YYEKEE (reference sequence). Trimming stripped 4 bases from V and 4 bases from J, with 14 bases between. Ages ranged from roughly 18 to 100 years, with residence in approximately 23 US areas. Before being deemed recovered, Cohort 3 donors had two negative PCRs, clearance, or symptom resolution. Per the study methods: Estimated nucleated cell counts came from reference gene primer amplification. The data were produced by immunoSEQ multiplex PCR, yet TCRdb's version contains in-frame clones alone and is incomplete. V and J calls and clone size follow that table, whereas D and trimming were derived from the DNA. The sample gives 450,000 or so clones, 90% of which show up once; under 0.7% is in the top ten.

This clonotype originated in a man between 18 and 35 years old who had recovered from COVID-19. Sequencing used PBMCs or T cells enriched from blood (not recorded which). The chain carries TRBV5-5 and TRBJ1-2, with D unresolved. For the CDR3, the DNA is TGTGCCAGCAGCGCCCTTCGTGACATCTATGGCTACACCTTC. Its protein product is CASSALRDIYGYTF.